One sample yielded the 29 T cell receptor beta chains listed below, sequenced in a study of blood T cell repertoires in COVID-19 (dated by TCRdb to 2018 to 2021). The library relied on the immunoSEQ multiplex PCR assay. Drawn from immuneACCESS, this table holds only the in-frame rearrangements with V and J called that TCRdb kept. Clones are partly lost; checked studies trace under half to an unresolved V gene and leave the rest unexplained. This sample gives about 160,000 clones in total; 65% to 90% of them show up just once. More than 6% of the sample lies in the top ten. Sample: peripheral blood. These receptors all come from a woman in her thirties or forties with COVID-19, enrolled during active disease.

This chain uses TRBV6-1 with TRBJ1-1; 7 nucleotides match TRBD1. The CDR3 has 15 residues. The germline CDR1 and CDR2 sequences are MNHNS and SASEGT. The junction had 6 bases not matched to a gene; V was cut back by 2 bases and J by 3 bases. The DNA for the CDR3 is TGTGCCAGCAGTGAAAGACAGGGTGGGGACACTGAAGCTTTCTTT. Protein sequence: CASSERQGGDTEAFF.

The genes are TRBV29-1 and TRBJ2-5, with D hard to call. Germline loops: CDR1 SQVTM, CDR2 ANQGSEA. V gave up 7 bases and J gave up 3 bases, with 6 bases separating them. The CDR3 consists of 10 residues. As DNA, the CDR3 is TGCAGCGCTACAGAAGAGACCCAGTACTTC. This codes for CSATEETQYF.

This CDR3 is CASSYLRQNNSPLHF. The CDR3, as DNA: TGTGCCAGCAGTTACTTGAGACAGAATAATTCACCCCTCCACTTT. This chain uses TRBV6-5 with TRBJ1-6; perhaps TRBD1 as D (5 bases). The CDR3 totals 15 residues. Trimming stripped 1 base from V and 5 bases from J, with 9 bases between. Germline V CDR1 and CDR2: MNHEY, SVGAGI.

The chain couples TRBV14 to TRBJ2-7; TRBD2 might be the D (5 bases). V dropped 1 base and J dropped 4 bases, with 11 bases sitting between them. This CDR3 is built from 14 residues. From germline, CDR1 is SGHDN and CDR2 FVKESK. The CDR3 is CASSQGRLQYEQYF. The CDR3 coding sequence is TGTGCCAGCAGCCAAGGGCGACTACAATACGAGCAGTACTTC.

This chain links TRBV25-1 with TRBJ1-2; D is possibly TRBD1 (5 bases). Looked up from germline, CDR1 is MGHDK and CDR2 is SYGVNS. The CDR3 loop spans 15 amino acids. Trimming stripped 2 bases from V and 4 bases from J, with 14 bases between. The CDR3 DNA reads TGTGCCAGCAGTGAACCGGGCAGGGTGGGCTATGGCTACACCTTC. It encodes CASSEPGRVGYGYTF.

The chain carries TRBV29-1 and TRBJ2-5; no clear D gene. V lost 8 bases and J 3 bases, leaving 16 bases between the germline ends. CDR1 and CDR2 from the germline V gene are SQVTM and ANQGSEA. The CDR3 runs to 13 residues. DNA of the CDR3: TGCAGCTCTAGATACGGGTATGAAGAGACCCAGTACTTC. Translation: CSSRYGYEETQYF.

The chain has TRBV12-3 or TRBV12-4 and TRBJ1-1; possible D gene TRBD1, 6 bases. This CDR3 has 13 amino acids. The V gene lost 7 bases and the J gene lost 6 bases, with 15 bases spanning the gap. CDR3 residues: CASTNTGFAEAFF. The CDR3 DNA follows: TGTGCCAGCACCAATACAGGGTTCGCTGAAGCTTTCTTT.

The chain combines TRBV9 with TRBJ2-5; 8 bases are a match to TRBD2. The CDR3 is made up of 17 amino acids. Trimming took 0 bases from V and 4 from J; bases not matched to a gene: 11. CDR1 is SGDLS, CDR2 YYNGEE, per germline. CDR3 protein: CASSVGPSGSGTETQYF. In DNA, the CDR3 is TGTGCCAGCAGCGTAGGCCCCAGCGGGAGTGGTACAGAGACCCAGTACTTC.

This CDR3 is CASSFIPGTSGIFTYEQYF. The CDR3 bases are TGCGCCAGCAGCTTTATACCCGGGACTAGCGGGATTTTCACCTACGAGCAGTACTTC. The rearrangement joins TRBV5-1 to TRBJ2-7; 13 nucleotides line up with TRBD2. Germline CDR1 SGHRS, CDR2 YFSETQ. The CDR3 is 19 residues long. With 2 bases clipped from V and 2 bases from J, the junction kept 13 bases outside the gene matches.

The chain couples TRBV14 to TRBJ2-3, with 9 bases aligning to TRBD2. The CDR3 extends over 14 amino acids. CDR1 and CDR2 (germline): SGHDN, FVKESK. The J segment lost 11 bases and the V segment lost 1 base, leaving 7 bases of the junction unmatched. CDR3 region: CASSQGGGAYVQYF. The DNA of the CDR3 is TGTGCCAGCAGCCAAGGCGGGGGGGCCTATGTGCAGTATTTT.

This chain links TRBV7-3 with TRBJ2-2; D perhaps matches TRBD2 (7 bases). Trimming took 0 bases from V and 4 from J, leaving 12 bases between them. Germline lookup yields CDR1 SGHTA and CDR2 FQGTGA. The CDR3 runs to 16 residues. Written as DNA, the CDR3 is TGTGCCAGCAGCTTAACTGGGGGGGCACCCACCGGGGAGCTGTTTTTT. Translating gives CASSLTGGAPTGELFF.

V is TRBV7-9 and J is TRBJ2-3, with 10 bases matching TRBD2. The V gene end was trimmed by 2 bases and the J gene end by 0 bases; junction bases not matched to a gene: 11. From germline, CDR1 is SEHNR and CDR2 FQNEAQ (reference sequence). The CDR3 contains 19 residues. The CDR3 protein is CASSLLRASGGPSTDTQYF. As DNA, the CDR3 is TGTGCCAGCAGCTTATTAAGGGCTAGCGGGGGCCCTAGCACAGATACGCAGTATTTT.

The chain is built from TRBV28 and TRBJ1-5; TRBD1 matches at 11 bases. The trim removed 1 base at V and 6 bases at J, leaving 11 bases unmatched. CDR3 length: 18 amino acids. Germline V CDR1 and CDR2: MDHEN, SYDVKM. Here the CDR3 reads CASSLSPRTGGAGQPQHF. The CDR3, as DNA: TGTGCCAGCAGTTTATCACCCAGGACAGGGGGCGCGGGTCAGCCCCAGCATTTT. Using reference TRBV28 and TRBJ1-5 for the parts outside the CDR3, the full variable domain is DVKVTQSSRYLVKRTGEKVFLECVQDMDHENMFWYRQDPGLGLRLIYFSYDVKMKEKGDIPEGYSVSREKKERFSLILESASTNQTSMYLCASSLSPRTGGAGQPQHFGDGTRLSIL.

Remarks on this clone: Sequence at one end of the junction differs from germline and may be a read error. This CDR3 is CASSLVGRGTTDTQYF. The CDR3 nucleotides are TGTGCTAGCAGCTTAGTCGGCAGGGGGACGACAGATACGCAGTATTTT. The V and J genes are TRBV7-7 and TRBJ2-3; 7 bases line up with TRBD1. The V gene's germline CDR1 is SSHAT and CDR2 FNYEAQ (reference sequence). The CDR3 consists of 16 residues.

This clone has just a few counts. The chain has TRBV2 and TRBJ2-2, with 12 bases identical to TRBD2. The CDR3 extends over 17 amino acids. The ends lost 6 bases at V and 7 bases at J; junction bases unmatched: 12. CDR1 SNHLY and CDR2 FYNNEI come from the germline V gene. Here the CDR3 reads CASRKALAGGNNGELFF. CDR3 in DNA: TGTGCCAGCAGAAAAGCTCTAGCGGGAGGGAATAACGGGGAGCTGTTTTTT.

This chain uses TRBV5-4 with TRBJ2-3; TRBD2 is a possible D gene (7 bases). V lost 0 bases and J 4 bases, leaving 9 bases between the germline ends. This CDR3 is built from 14 residues. The germline gives CDR1 SGHNT, CDR2 YYREEE (reference sequence). The CDR3: CASSLEGGPDTQYF. CDR3 sequence (DNA): TGTGCCAGCAGCTTGGAGGGGGGGCCAGATACGCAGTATTTT.

The V call is TRBV4-1, the J call TRBJ1-2, with 9 bases lining up with TRBD1. Trimming cost V 0 bases and J 4 bases; bases outside gene matches: 12. CDR3 length equals 18 residues. Germline V lookup: CDR1 MGHRA, CDR2 YSYEKL. CDR3 residues: CASSQERGQGQVIYGYTF. The CDR3 nucleotides are TGCGCCAGCAGCCAAGAGCGGGGACAGGGCCAAGTCATCTATGGCTACACCTTC.

The gene calls are TRBV10-3 and TRBJ2-3, with TRBD1 identical over 7 bases. V was pared by 11 bases and J by 1 base, with 9 bases of the junction left unmatched. There are 14 residues in the CDR3. CDR1 is ENHRY, CDR2 SYGVKD, per germline. The CDR3 loop is CALGKGAGTDTQYF. The CDR3 coding sequence is TGTGCCCTCGGTAAGGGGGCAGGCACAGATACGCAGTATTTT.

This chain uses TRBV29-1 with TRBJ1-1; D remains ambiguous. Trimming cost V 0 bases and J 5 bases, with 7 bases left between them. Germline V CDR1 and CDR2: SQVTM, ANQGSEA. The CDR3 loop spans 12 amino acids. Written as DNA, the CDR3 is TGCAGCGTTGAAGAGGGGAGAACTGAAGCTTTCTTT. Translating gives CSVEEGRTEAFF.

This clone has just a few counts. This sample includes further DNA sequences coding for the same CDR3. This chain connects TRBV30 to TRBJ1-6; 10 nucleotides match TRBD1. The V segment lost 5 bases and the J segment 7 bases; nucleotides outside the gene matches: 2. Germline V CDR1 and CDR2: GTSNPN, SVGIG (reference sequence). This CDR3 contains 13 residues. The CDR3 sequence: CAWGDRGNSPLHF. In DNA form, the CDR3 reads TGTGCCTGGGGGGACAGGGGAAATTCACCCCTCCACTTT. Full variable domain (remainder filled in from reference TRBV30 and TRBJ1-6): SQTIHQWPATLVQPVGSPLSLECTVEGTSNPNLYWYRQAAGRGLQLLFYSVGIGQISSEVPQNLSASRPQDRQFILSSKKLLLSDSGFYLCAWGDRGNSPLHFGNGTRLTVT.

This clone was recorded a few times. The rearrangement joins TRBV7-9 to TRBJ2-1; D gene unclear. This CDR3 contains 15 residues. The V and J ends lost 3 bases and 5 bases respectively, with 14 bases between them. Per the germline V gene, CDR1 is SEHNR and CDR2 is FQNEAQ (reference sequence). The CDR3 DNA is TGTGCCAGCAGCTTGGTGCCCGCCGGTAACAATGAGCAGTTCTTC. Amino acid sequence: CASSLVPAGNNEQFF.

V gene TRBV6-5 combines with J gene TRBJ2-5; 7 bases align to TRBD2. The V segment lost 6 bases and the J segment 3 bases; nucleotides outside the gene matches: 7. The CDR3 loop spans 14 amino acids. Germline V CDR1 and CDR2: MNHEY, SVGAGI. The CDR3 DNA sequence: TGTGCCAGCAGCCTAGGCGGGAGTAAAGAGACCCAGTACTTC. It translates to CASSLGGSKETQYF.

This clone turned up a few times. The genes are TRBV4-1 and TRBJ1-1, with 9 bases aligning to TRBD1. CDR3 length: 16 residues. J was trimmed by 2 bases and V by 1 base; bases with no gene match: 5. Per germline, CDR1 MGHRA and CDR2 YSYEKL. The CDR3 nucleotides are TGCGCCAGCAGCCAAGTACAGGGGGCGAGTAACACTGAAGCTTTCTTT. It codes for CASSQVQGASNTEAFF.

The J gene is TRBJ2-1, the V gene TRBV18; 10 nucleotides agree with TRBD2. V was pared by 6 bases and J by 8 bases, with 10 bases of the junction left unmatched. Germline CDR1 KGHSH, CDR2 LQKENI. The CDR3 is 15 amino acids. The CDR3 DNA reads as TGTGCCAGCTCTCTCGTTGGGACTAGCGTCGATGAGCAGTTCTTC. It yields the protein CASSLVGTSVDEQFF.

The V and J genes are TRBV5-5 and TRBJ2-5, with D unresolved. CDR3 length: 14 residues. Germline CDR1 is SGHKS and CDR2 is YYEKEE (reference sequence). V was trimmed by 0 bases and J by 2 bases, leaving 8 bases between them. In nucleotides, the CDR3 is TGTGCCAGCAGCTTGGTTGCACAACAAGAGACCCAGTACTTC. Its protein is CASSLVAQQETQYF.

The V call is TRBV20-1, the J call TRBJ1-1; the D is unclear. There are 14 residues in the CDR3. Germline lookup yields CDR1 DFQATT and CDR2 SNEGSKA (reference sequence). V shed 3 bases and J shed 2 bases, with 13 bases lying between them. The CDR3 DNA follows: TGCAGTGCTAGTTCAAGGACGGGAAACACTGAAGCTTTCTTT. Translation gives CSASSRTGNTEAFF.

This chain joins TRBV5-4 and TRBJ2-1; tentative D call: TRBD2 (6 bases). Per germline, CDR1 SGHNT and CDR2 YYREEE (reference sequence). Trimming took off 4 bases at V and 9 bases at J, with 20 bases between the two ends. There are 15 residues in the CDR3. This CDR3 is CASSISGSRVSEQFF. The CDR3, as DNA: TGTGCCAGCAGCATTAGCGGTTCCCGGGTCAGTGAGCAGTTCTTC.

V gene TRBV7-3 combines with J gene TRBJ1-2, with TRBD1 identical over 9 bases. CDR3 length: 14 residues. Germline V gives CDR1 SGHTA, CDR2 FQGTGA. Trimming cost V 5 bases and J 7 bases; bases outside gene matches: 8. The CDR3 spells CASSARGQGSGYTF. The CDR3 coding sequence is TGTGCCAGCAGCGCAAGGGGACAGGGAAGTGGCTACACCTTC. Full variable domain (missing parts from reference TRBV7-3 and TRBJ1-2): GAGVSQTPSNKVTEKGKYVELRCDPISGHTALYWYRQSLGQGPEFLIYFQGTGAADDSGLPNDRFFAVRPEGSVSTLKIQRTERGDSAVYLCASSARGQGSGYTFGSGTRLTVV.

This clone showed up just once. The V gene is TRBV28, the J gene TRBJ1-1; no firm D call. The germline CDR1 and CDR2 sequences are MDHEN and SYDVKM. The CDR3 contains 15 residues. Trimming took 2 bases from V and 1 from J, leaving 11 bases between them. This CDR3 reads CASSLLPGTNTEAFF. The DNA of the CDR3 is TGTGCCAGCAGTTTACTCCCCGGTACGAACACTGAAGCTTTCTTT.